This entry lists 16 T cell receptor beta chains sequenced from one sample in a study of blood T cell repertoires in COVID-19. The assay was immunoSEQ multiplex PCR, and TCRdb's table has in-frame clones only and misses some. The table includes about 160,000 clones, around 87% detected once. Sample: PBMCs or T cells enriched from blood (not recorded which). Receptors originate from a woman between 50 and 59 years old who had recovered from COVID-19.

This clone was counted once. V gene TRBV6-6 combines with J gene TRBJ1-5, with a tentative D call TRBD1 (5 bases). Trimming stripped 3 bases from V and 2 bases from J, with 14 bases between. Germline CDR1 is MNHNY and CDR2 is SVGAGI (reference sequence). The CDR3 has 16 residues. The CDR3 here is CASSYQGFSGNQPQHF. CDR3 nucleotide sequence: TGTGCCAGCAGTTATCAGGGCTTTTCGGGCAATCAGCCCCAGCATTTT.

V usage is TRBV7-3 and J usage is TRBJ1-1; tentative D call: TRBD1 (5 bases). The CDR3 is 13 amino acids. Germline values: CDR1 SGHTA, CDR2 FQGTGA. With 5 bases removed from V and 5 bases from J, the gap between germline ends came to 12 bases. CDR3 nucleotide sequence: TGTGCCAGCAGCCCAGACAGTGAAACTGAAGCTTTCTTT. This translates into CASSPDSETEAFF.

V gene TRBV5-4 combines with J gene TRBJ2-1; 12 nucleotides match TRBD1. The CDR3 is 16 residues long. With V trimmed by 4 bases and J by 5 bases, 7 bases remained unmatched. CDR1 is SGHNT and CDR2 is YYREEE in the germline V gene (reference sequence). The CDR3 DNA reads TGTGCCAGCAGCCACCCGGGACAGGGGGCCCACAATGAGCAGTTCTTC. Translated, it gives CASSHPGQGAHNEQFF.

The chain couples TRBV19 to TRBJ2-3, with 10 bases lining up with TRBD2. V gave up 7 bases and J gave up 0 bases; unmatched junction bases: 4. The CDR3 is made up of 15 amino acids. Per germline, CDR1 LNHDA and CDR2 SQIVND (reference sequence). The CDR3 bases are TGTGCCAGTAAAGAGCGGGGGGGTAGCACAGATACGCAGTATTTT. It encodes CASKERGGSTDTQYF.

CDR3 nucleotide sequence: TGTGCCAGCGCGGGACTAGCGGGGCGCGCGAACACCGGGGAGCTGTTTTTT. Encoded protein: CASAGLAGRANTGELFF. The J gene is TRBJ2-2, the V gene TRBV3-1 (or the pseudogene TRBV3-2); 13 nucleotides match TRBD2. J lost 0 bases, V lost 8 bases, and 6 bases had no gene match. Germline V gene lookup returns CDR1 LGHDT and CDR2 YNNKEL (reference sequence). This CDR3 is 17 amino acids long.

The CDR3 loop reads CASSLSGLEQYF. DNA of the CDR3: TGTGCCAGCAGTTTATCAGGGCTCGAGCAGTACTTC. The chain is built from TRBV12-3 or TRBV12-4 and TRBJ2-7; perhaps TRBD1 as D (5 bases). The CDR3 runs to 12 residues. Trimming cost V 2 bases and J 6 bases, with 8 bases left between them.

The chain recombines TRBV24-1 with TRBJ1-5; no clear D. The CDR3 extends over 12 amino acids. V gave up 1 base and J gave up 9 bases, with 6 bases separating them. Looked up from germline, CDR1 is KGHDR and CDR2 is SFDVKD. The CDR3 here is CATSDFPGPQHF. CDR3 in DNA: TGTGCCACCAGTGATTTTCCCGGGCCCCAGCATTTT.

V usage is TRBV7-9 and J usage is TRBJ2-7, with TRBD2 as a possible D gene (5 bases). Trimming cost V 4 bases and J 0 bases, with 19 bases left between them. The CDR3 is 17 residues long. From germline, CDR1 is SEHNR and CDR2 FQNEAQ (reference sequence). CDR3 protein: CASSSSGLLGDSYEQYF. The CDR3 DNA reads TGTGCCAGCAGCTCAAGCGGACTCCTCGGGGACTCCTACGAGCAGTACTTC.

The V call is TRBV27, the J call TRBJ1-1; D remains ambiguous. This CDR3 has 14 residues. The germline V gene encodes CDR1 MNHEY and CDR2 SMNVEV (reference sequence). V lost 0 bases and J 5 bases, leaving 10 bases between the germline ends. The CDR3 loop reads CASSLSAGGTEAFF. In DNA form, the CDR3 reads TGTGCCAGCAGTTTATCGGCGGGAGGGACTGAAGCTTTCTTT.

The chain links TRBV29-1 to TRBJ2-3; possible D gene TRBD2, 6 bases. Trimming shortened V by 6 bases and J by 2 bases, and 18 bases separated the two germline ends. Germline V gives CDR1 SQVTM, CDR2 ANQGSEA. This CDR3 has 15 amino acids. The CDR3 DNA sequence: TGCAGCGTCCTTGCCGGGGGACGTCTCACAGATACGCAGTATTTT. This codes for CSVLAGGRLTDTQYF.

CDR3 nucleotide sequence: TGTGCCAGCAGCTTAGGACAGGGAGTAGGTTCACCCCTCCACTTT. Protein sequence: CASSLGQGVGSPLHF. This chain connects TRBV7-3 to TRBJ1-6; the match to TRBD1 covers 8 bases. The CDR3 runs to 15 residues. Per the germline V gene, CDR1 is SGHTA and CDR2 is FQGTGA. V was clipped by 2 bases and J by 9 bases; unmatched bases: 6.

This clone was seen a few times. The chain employs TRBV29-1 and TRBJ1-4, with 9 bases lining up with TRBD1. Germline V gene sequence: CDR1 SQVTM, CDR2 ANQGSEA. This CDR3 region has 15 residues. V was clipped by 6 bases and J by 5 bases; unmatched bases: 10. CDR3 coding DNA: TGCAGCGTCCCTGCAGGACAGGGGTTGAATGAAAAACTGTTTTTT. Protein: CSVPAGQGLNEKLFF.

The chain recombines TRBV5-4 with TRBJ1-2; 12 bases are shared with TRBD1. This CDR3 is 15 amino acids long. Germline CDR1 is SGHNT and CDR2 is YYREEE (reference sequence). J lost 5 bases, V lost 4 bases, and 6 bases had no gene match. The CDR3 DNA is TGTGCCAGCAGCACCCCGGGACAGGGGGCTTATGGCTACACCTTC. Its translation: CASSTPGQGAYGYTF.

The gene calls are TRBV7-8 and TRBJ1-2, with D unresolved. The germline V and J ends were trimmed by 5 bases and 8 bases, with 9 bases remaining between them. CDR3 size: 11 residues. CDR1 is SGHVS and CDR2 is FQNEAQ in the germline V gene. The CDR3 sequence is CASSDRRGYTF. The CDR3 DNA reads as TGTGCCAGCAGCGATCGCCGGGGCTACACCTTC.

The V call is TRBV11-2, the J call TRBJ2-2; no definite D call. This CDR3 spans 19 amino acids. CDR1 SGHAT and CDR2 FQNNGV come from the germline V gene. The ends were cut back, 5 bases at V and 1 base at J, with 23 bases in the middle. The CDR3 here is CASSPPPSHTIMNTGELFF. The DNA for the CDR3 is TGTGCCAGCAGCCCCCCCCCTTCACACACCATTATGAACACCGGGGAGCTGTTTTTT.

The chain couples TRBV11-3 to TRBJ2-1; tentative D call: TRBD2 (5 bases). V gave up 5 bases and J gave up 11 bases, with 16 bases separating them. The CDR3 runs to 13 residues. In germline, CDR1 is SGHNT, CDR2 YENEEA. The CDR3 DNA follows: TGTGCCAGCAGCCTAGTCAGCGGACCCCAGCAGTTCTTC. It is translated as CASSLVSGPQQFF.